What follows is one T cell receptor beta chain and its context. Its antigen is undetermined. This entry is derived from a study of CXCR3-negative and CXCR3-positive naive CD8 T cells. Each TRB cDNA library was prepared by 5' RACE (with UMI labels). TCRdb re-called the 5' RACE reads and shows each CDR3 protein once, DNA omitted. The table lists over 70,000 distinct CDR3 sequences, with 1.1% in the top ten. The study, taken as a whole, reports: Memory cells diverged, while naive CXCR3-positive and CXCR3-negative cells had similar TRBV-TRBJ usage. Whereas both naive subsets had comparably high diversity, memory CD8+ cells had much lower diversity.

Each CD8+ T cell subset was flow-sorted in triplicate. Every sort contained 250,000 to 350,000 cells. The CDR3 has 14 residues. The TCR sequence derives from a human donor in good health. Some clones in this sample may be carry-over from other donors' samples. The chain employs TRBV12-3 or TRBV12-4 and TRBJ1-2; lacking DNA, the TRBD1 call made by TCRdb goes unchecked. Sequencing used naive CXCR3- CD8+ T cells from blood. Subset meaning: CD45RO-CCR7+CD27+CD95- naive CD8+ T cells lacking CXCR3 (TNR3-). The CDR3 region is CASSFGPENYGYTF.